The rows below give T cell receptor beta chains drawn from one sample of a study of blood T cell repertoires in COVID-19. Some clones are missing from TCRdb's copy, which holds only in-frame ones; the method was immunoSEQ multiplex PCR. The table has more than 300,000 clones, around 91% seen once. The sequencing input was peripheral blood. The source is a woman in her late teens or twenties who had recovered from COVID-19. Both conserved end residues are part of each CDR3. A D gene is named only where the DNA matches it firmly. Part of the rows lack a size; the others show once, few, many or a class for expanded clones.

>TRBV5-1|15|NA|NA|TRBJ2-3
CASSLVSGAPDTQYF
TGCGCCAGCAGCTTGGTCTCTGGGGCCCCAGATACGCAGTATTTT
>TRBV18|16|TRBD2|NA|TRBJ2-3
CASSLLAGGSTDTQYF
TGTGCCAGCTCACTATTGGCGGGAGGATCCACAGATACGCAGTATTTT
>TRBV7-7|16|TRBD1|few|TRBJ2-1
CASITLDRKKNNEQFF
TGTGCCAGCATCACTTTGGACAGGAAGAAAAACAATGAGCAGTTCTTC
>TRBV6-5|15|NA|NA|TRBJ2-3
CASSRDREGANTQYF
TGTGCCAGCAGCAGAGACCGGGAGGGGGCGAATACGCAGTATTTT
>TRBV3-1/TRBV3-2|15|TRBD2|NA|TRBJ2-3
CASSQVVAGTDTQYF
TGTGCCAGCAGCCAAGTAGTAGCGGGGACAGATACGCAGTATTTT
>TRBV13|16|TRBD2|once|TRBJ2-1
CASSSVAGGRYNEQFF
TGTGCCAGCAGCTCCGTAGCGGGCGGGCGGTACAATGAGCAGTTCTTC
>TRBV2|16|TRBD2|NA|TRBJ2-1
CASSALAGGGPNEQFF
TGTGCCAGCAGCGCTTTAGCGGGAGGGGGGCCCAATGAGCAGTTCTTC
>TRBV24-1|16|TRBD1|NA|TRBJ1-5
CATSDRGRGRDQPQHF
TGTGCCACCAGTGACCGAGGCAGGGGGCGGGATCAGCCCCAGCATTTT
>TRBV12-5|13|NA|NA|TRBJ2-1
CASERSSYNEQFF
TGTGCTAGTGAGCGGAGCTCCTACAATGAGCAGTTCTTC
>TRBV30|12|NA|NA|TRBJ2-2
CAWSVVFGELFF
TGTGCCTGGAGTGTCGTCTTCGGGGAGCTGTTTTTT
>TRBV15|15|NA|NA|TRBJ1-1
CATSRDNYGNTEAFF
TGTGCCACCAGCAGAGATAATTACGGTAACACTGAAGCTTTCTTT
>TRBV5-5|14|TRBD2|NA|TRBJ2-1
CASRGLVEYNEQFF
TGTGCCAGCAGGGGACTAGTGGAATACAATGAGCAGTTCTTC
>TRBV4-1|16|TRBD2|NA|TRBJ2-1
CASSQLPGTRYNEQFF
TGCGCCAGCAGCCAACTCCCAGGGACTAGATACAATGAGCAGTTCTTC
>TRBV6-2/TRBV6-3|18|TRBD1|NA|TRBJ2-5
CASSHIPPTGGFGETQYF
TGTGCCAGCAGTCACATACCCCCCACAGGGGGCTTTGGAGAGACCCAGTACTTC
>TRBV7-9|14|TRBD1|NA|TRBJ1-2
CASSRSTGGYGYTF
TGTGCCAGCAGCCGCTCGACAGGGGGTTATGGCTACACCTTC
>TRBV11-3|12|NA|NA|TRBJ2-1
CASSGRGREQFF
TGTGCCAGTAGCGGCAGGGGCAGGGAGCAGTTCTTC
>TRBV12-3/TRBV12-4|12|NA|NA|TRBJ1-5
CASSLVFGPQHF
TGTGCCAGCAGTTTGGTGTTCGGGCCCCAGCATTTT
>TRBV6-5|14|NA|NA|TRBJ2-3
CASSLRLYTDTQYF
TGTGCCAGCAGTTTGCGGCTCTACACAGATACGCAGTATTTT
>TRBV18|16|TRBD1|NA|TRBJ2-2
CASSPRTGGWSGELFF
TGTGCCAGCTCACCCCGGACAGGGGGCTGGAGCGGGGAGCTGTTTTTT
>TRBV7-9|14|NA|NA|TRBJ2-1
CASSTNPEAKEQFF
TGTGCCAGCAGCACCAACCCAGAGGCTAAAGAGCAGTTCTTC
>TRBV5-1|16|TRBD2|NA|TRBJ2-1
CASSLASGREYNEQFF
TGCGCCAGCAGCTTGGCTAGCGGGAGGGAATACAATGAGCAGTTCTTC
>TRBV7-2|16|NA|NA|TRBJ1-2
CASSLDAGEVNYGYTF
TGTGCCAGCAGCTTAGACGCGGGGGAGGTTAACTATGGCTACACCTTC
>TRBV2|15|TRBD1|NA|TRBJ1-1
CASRPGQGMNTEAFF
TGTGCCAGCAGGCCAGGACAGGGAATGAACACTGAAGCTTTCTTT